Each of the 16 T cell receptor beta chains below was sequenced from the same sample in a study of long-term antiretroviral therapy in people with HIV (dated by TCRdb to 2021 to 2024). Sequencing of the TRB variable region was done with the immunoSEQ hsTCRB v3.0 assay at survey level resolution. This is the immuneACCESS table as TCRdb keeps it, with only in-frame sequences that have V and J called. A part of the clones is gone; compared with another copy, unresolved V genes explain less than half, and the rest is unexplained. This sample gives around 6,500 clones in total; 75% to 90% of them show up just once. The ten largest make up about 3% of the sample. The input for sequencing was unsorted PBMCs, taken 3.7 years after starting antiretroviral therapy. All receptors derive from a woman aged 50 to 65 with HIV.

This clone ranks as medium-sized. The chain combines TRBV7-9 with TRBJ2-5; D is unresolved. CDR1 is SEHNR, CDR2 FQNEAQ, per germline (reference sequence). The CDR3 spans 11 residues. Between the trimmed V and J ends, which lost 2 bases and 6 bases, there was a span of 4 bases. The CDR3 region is CASSLRKTQYF. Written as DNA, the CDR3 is TGTGCCAGCAGCTTAAGGAAGACCCAGTACTTC.

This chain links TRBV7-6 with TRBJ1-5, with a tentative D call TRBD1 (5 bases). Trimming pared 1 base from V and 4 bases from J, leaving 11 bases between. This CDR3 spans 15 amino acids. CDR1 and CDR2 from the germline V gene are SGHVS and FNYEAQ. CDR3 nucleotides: TGTGCCAGCAGCTTAGGCTTGGAGGGGAATCAGCCCCAGCATTTT. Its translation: CASSLGLEGNQPQHF.

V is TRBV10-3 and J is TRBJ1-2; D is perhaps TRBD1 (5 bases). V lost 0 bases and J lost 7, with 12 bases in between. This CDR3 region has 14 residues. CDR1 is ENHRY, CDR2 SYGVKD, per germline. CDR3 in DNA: TGTGCCATCAGTGAGTCAATCTCTGGGGGTGGCTACACCTTC. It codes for CAISESISGGGYTF.

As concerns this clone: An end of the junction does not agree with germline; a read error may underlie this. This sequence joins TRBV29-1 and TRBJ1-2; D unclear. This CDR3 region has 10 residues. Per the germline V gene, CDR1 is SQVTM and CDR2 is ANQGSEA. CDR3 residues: CSVEAATLFF. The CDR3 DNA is TGCAGCGTTGAGGCGGCGACCCTTTTCTTC.

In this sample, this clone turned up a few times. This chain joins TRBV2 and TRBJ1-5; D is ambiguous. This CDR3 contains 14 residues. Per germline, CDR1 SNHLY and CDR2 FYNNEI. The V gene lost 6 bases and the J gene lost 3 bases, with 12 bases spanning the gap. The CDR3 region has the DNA TGTGCCAGCAGAGACCAGTTGGTCAATCAGCCCCAGCATTTT. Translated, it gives CASRDQLVNQPQHF.

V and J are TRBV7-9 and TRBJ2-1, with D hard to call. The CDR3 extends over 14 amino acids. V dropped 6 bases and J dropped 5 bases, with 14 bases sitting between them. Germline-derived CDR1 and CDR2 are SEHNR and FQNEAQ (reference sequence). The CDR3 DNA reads TGTGCCAGCAGGCGACGTTTTCCCGACAATGAGCAGTTCTTC. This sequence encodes CASRRRFPDNEQFF.

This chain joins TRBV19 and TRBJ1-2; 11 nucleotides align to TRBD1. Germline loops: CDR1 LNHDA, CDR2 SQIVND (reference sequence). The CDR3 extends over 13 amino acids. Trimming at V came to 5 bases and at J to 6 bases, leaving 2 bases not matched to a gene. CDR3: CASSWGQGDGYTF. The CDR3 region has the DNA TGTGCCAGTAGTTGGGGACAGGGGGATGGCTACACCTTC. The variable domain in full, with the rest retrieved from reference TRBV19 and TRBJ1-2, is DGGITQSPKYLFRKEGQNVTLSCEQNLNHDAMYWYRQDPGQGLRLIYYSQIVNDFQKGDIAEGYSVSREKKESFPLTVTSAQKNPTAFYLCASSWGQGDGYTFGSGTRLTVV.

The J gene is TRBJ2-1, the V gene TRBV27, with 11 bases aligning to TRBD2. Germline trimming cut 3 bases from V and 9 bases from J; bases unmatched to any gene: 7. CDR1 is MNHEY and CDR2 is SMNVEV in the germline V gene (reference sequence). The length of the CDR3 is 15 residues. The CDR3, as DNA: TGTGCCAGCAGTTTTAGCGGGAGGGCCACAATTGAGCAGTTCTTC. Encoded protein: CASSFSGRATIEQFF.

This chain's CDR3 is CASSQGPPGGVYGYTF. The CDR3, as DNA: TGCGCCAGCAGCCAAGGGCCTCCTGGTGGGGTCTATGGCTACACCTTC. This chain joins TRBV4-1 and TRBJ1-2; D call uncertain. Germline V gives CDR1 MGHRA, CDR2 YSYEKL. The length of the CDR3 is 16 residues. The V gene lost 1 base and the J gene lost 4 bases, with 16 bases spanning the gap.

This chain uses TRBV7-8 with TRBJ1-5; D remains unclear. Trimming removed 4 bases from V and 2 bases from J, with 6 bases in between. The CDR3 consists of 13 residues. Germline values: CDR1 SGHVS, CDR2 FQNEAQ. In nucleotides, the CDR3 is TGTGCCAGCAGCTACGATGGCAATCAGCCCCAGCATTTT. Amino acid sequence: CASSYDGNQPQHF.

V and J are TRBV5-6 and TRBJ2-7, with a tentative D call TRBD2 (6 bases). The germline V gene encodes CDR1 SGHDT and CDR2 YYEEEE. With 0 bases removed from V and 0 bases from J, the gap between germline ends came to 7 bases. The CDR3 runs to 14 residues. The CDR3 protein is CASSLGGDSYEQYF. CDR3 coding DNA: TGTGCCAGCAGCTTGGGGGGGGACTCCTACGAGCAGTACTTC.

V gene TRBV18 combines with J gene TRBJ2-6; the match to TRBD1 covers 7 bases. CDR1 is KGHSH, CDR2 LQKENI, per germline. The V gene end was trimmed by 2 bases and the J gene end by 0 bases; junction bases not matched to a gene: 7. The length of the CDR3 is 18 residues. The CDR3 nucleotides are TGTGCCAGCTCACCATATCGGGGACAGAGCTCTGGGGCCAACGTCCTGACTTTC. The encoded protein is CASSPYRGQSSGANVLTF.

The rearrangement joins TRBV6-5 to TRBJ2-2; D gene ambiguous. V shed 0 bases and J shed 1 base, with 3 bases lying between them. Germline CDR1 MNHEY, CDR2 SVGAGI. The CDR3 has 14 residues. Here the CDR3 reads CASSYSRNTGELFF. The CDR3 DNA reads TGTGCCAGCAGTTACTCCCGGAACACCGGGGAGCTGTTTTTT.

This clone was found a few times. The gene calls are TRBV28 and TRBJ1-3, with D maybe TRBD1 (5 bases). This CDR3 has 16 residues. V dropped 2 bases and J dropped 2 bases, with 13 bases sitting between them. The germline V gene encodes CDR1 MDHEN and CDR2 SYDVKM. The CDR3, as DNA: TGTGCCAGCAGTTTACTGGGGCAAGGTCCTGGAAACACCATATATTTT. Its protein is CASSLLGQGPGNTIYF.

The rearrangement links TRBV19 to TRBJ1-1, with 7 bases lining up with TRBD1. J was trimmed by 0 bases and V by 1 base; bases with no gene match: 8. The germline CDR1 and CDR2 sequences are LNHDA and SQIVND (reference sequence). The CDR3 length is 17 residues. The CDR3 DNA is TGTGCCAGTAGTATAGGACAGGGAACCCTTTTGAACACTGAAGCTTTCTTT. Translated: CASSIGQGTLLNTEAFF.

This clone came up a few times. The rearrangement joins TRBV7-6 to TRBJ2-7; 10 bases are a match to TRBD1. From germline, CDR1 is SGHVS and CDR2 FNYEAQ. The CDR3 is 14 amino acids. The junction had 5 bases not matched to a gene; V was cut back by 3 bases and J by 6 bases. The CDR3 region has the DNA TGTGCCAGCAGCTTGGACAGGGGGTCTCGCGAGCAGTACTTC. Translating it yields CASSLDRGSREQYF.